This TCR beta chain was identified during a study of read filtering for tumor transcriptome and immune sequencing. With respect to this clonotype: Its antigen remains unidentified.

The study's findings and limits: Even smaller IR-seq throughput identified most shared clonotypes.

The library was built from roughly 400 ng RNA with molecular barcoded adaptors for alpha/delta and beta/gamma chains. TCRdb used MiXCR to reprocess the reads, holding one entry per CDR3 protein. The repertoire holds approximately 40,000 distinct CDR3 sequences, with around 13% as singletons. The germline gives CDR1 MNHEY, CDR2 SMNVEV (reference sequence). Trimming at V came to 4 bases and at J to 8 bases, leaving 2 bases not matched to a gene. The length of the CDR3 is 13 residues. The sequence came from a donor aged 40 or over with multiple myeloma. Input material: a population of CD138-negative cells sorted from bone marrow. The V and J genes are TRBV27 and TRBJ1-4, with 9 bases that match TRBD1. CDR3 region: CASSWGQGEKLFF. The CDR3 DNA is TGTGCCAGCAGTTGGGGACAGGGCGAAAAACTGTTTTTT. Supplemented by reference TRBV27 and TRBJ1-4, the full variable domain reads EAQVTQNPRYLITVTGKKLTVTCSQNMNHEYMSWYRQDPGLGLRQIYYSMNVEVTDKGDVPEGYKVSRKEKRNFPLILESPSPNQTSLYFCASSWGQGEKLFFGSGTQLSVL.